The 32 T cell receptor beta chains presented below share a single source sample, sequenced in a study of T cell repertoires in cytomegalovirus infection. Antigens for these TCRs are unknown. TCRdb re-analysed the reads in MiXCR, keeping a single row per CDR3 protein. Here the sample spans some 800,000 distinct CDR3 sequences, 29% being singletons. The starting material was cultured CD8+ T cells from PBMCs, obtained from culture after CMV antigen stimulation. Receptors were obtained from a human donor in good health (CMV status not recorded). Some clones in this sample may be carry-over from other donors' samples.

The rearrangement links TRBV6-2 or TRBV6-3 to TRBJ2-7; either TRBD1 or TRBD2 may supply D (6 bases each). V lost 2 bases and J lost 3, with 11 bases in between. The CDR3 loop spans 14 amino acids. Germline CDR1 and CDR2: MNHEY and SVGEGT. The CDR3 DNA reads as TGTGCCAGCAGTTACGGGGGGCAGGACTACGAGCAGTACGTC. Translated: CASSYGGQDYEQYV.

The V gene is TRBV7-6, the J gene TRBJ2-7; D possibly matches TRBD1 or TRBD2 (5 bases each). Deletions cut 7 bases from V and 5 bases from J, with 15 bases between. The CDR3 sequence is 13 residues long. Germline CDR1 and CDR2: SGHVS and FNYEAQ. The CDR3 DNA sequence: TGTGCCAGCACCCGAGAGGGGTTTCACGAGCAGTACTTC. Protein product: CASTREGFHEQYF.

The V and J genes are TRBV6-1 and TRBJ2-7, with D perhaps TRBD1 (6 bases). The V and J ends lost 8 bases and 0 bases respectively, with 14 bases between them. Germline lookup yields CDR1 MNHNS and CDR2 SASEGT. This CDR3 region has 14 residues. The CDR3 reads CASGTGTSSYEQYV. The CDR3 DNA is TGTGCCAGCGGTACAGGGACATCCTCCTACGAGCAGTACGTC.

V is TRBV14 and J is TRBJ2-5; D ambiguous. Germline-derived CDR1 and CDR2 are SGHDN and FVKESK. The CDR3 length is 14 residues. V lost 4 bases and J lost 10, with 19 bases in between. The CDR3 here is CASSPTGLVMSQYF. CDR3 nucleotide sequence: TGTGCCAGCAGCCCGACGGGTCTAGTCATGAGCCAGTACTTC.

This clonotype came up a few times. The V call is TRBV20-1, the J call TRBJ2-1; D is perhaps TRBD2 (5 bases). The CDR3 spans 19 residues. The V end lost 0 bases, the J end lost 4 bases, and 25 bases lay between the germline ends. Germline V CDR1 and CDR2: DFQATT, SNEGSKA (reference sequence). The CDR3 nucleotides are TGCAGTGCTAGAGATCCGGGTCGGTACGGACTCCCCGATTACAATGAGCAGTTCTTC. This gives the protein CSARDPGRYGLPDYNEQFF.

V usage is TRBV7-9 and J usage is TRBJ1-2; the match to TRBD1 covers 9 bases. This CDR3 is built from 12 residues. The germline gives CDR1 SEHNR, CDR2 FQNEAQ (reference sequence). The V segment lost 11 bases and the J segment 2 bases; nucleotides outside the gene matches: 3. The CDR3 is CAGDRGNYGYTF. CDR3 bases: TGTGCCGGAGACAGGGGGAACTATGGCTACACCTTC.

This clonotype has more than one count but fewer than ten. V gene TRBV7-6 combines with J gene TRBJ1-2; tentatively, D is TRBD1 (5 bases). The germline V and J ends were trimmed by 1 base and 7 bases, with 19 bases remaining between them. This CDR3 spans 16 amino acids. The germline gives CDR1 SGHVS, CDR2 FNYEAQ. CDR3 residues: CASSLVGVGDQGGYTF. Here the CDR3 DNA reads TGTGCCAGCAGCTTAGTAGGCGTAGGGGATCAGGGTGGCTACACCTTC.

This clonotype was seen just once. This sequence joins TRBV2 and TRBJ2-7; no reliable D call. Trimming took off 3 bases at V and 2 bases at J, with 5 bases between the two ends. Germline CDR1 and CDR2: SNHLY and FYNNEI. The CDR3 consists of 12 residues. The CDR3 protein is CASSDSTYEQYV. CDR3 nucleotides: TGTGCCAGCAGTGACAGCACCTACGAGCAGTACGTC.

V and J are TRBV7-2 and TRBJ2-2; D might be TRBD2 (10 bases). The CDR3 runs to 18 residues. Germline values: CDR1 SGHTA, CDR2 FQGNSA. With 7 bases removed from V and 5 bases from J, the gap between germline ends came to 26 bases. The CDR3 loop is CASTGTGLAGAGTGELFF. The DNA for the CDR3 is TGTGCCAGCACCGGGACAGGGCTAGCGGGGGCGGGAACCGGGGAGCTGTTTTTT.

This chain uses TRBV7-6 with TRBJ1-1; D might be TRBD1 (6 bases). Germline V gene data show CDR1 as SGHVS and CDR2 as FNYEAQ. The length of the CDR3 is 14 residues. Trimming took 2 bases from V and 9 from J, leaving 16 bases between them. DNA of the CDR3: TGTGCCAGCAGCTTATCGGGGGGCGGAACACAAGCTTTCTTT. Amino acid sequence: CASSLSGGGTQAFF. Looking up the rest from reference TRBV7-6 and TRBJ1-1 gives the full variable domain: GAGVSQSPRYKVTKRGQDVALRCDPISGHVSLYWYRQALGQGPEFLTYFNYEAQQDKSGLPNDRFSAERPEGSISTLTIQRTEQRDSAMYRCASSLSGGGTQAFFGQGTRLTVV.

The chain joins TRBV6-2 or TRBV6-3 to TRBJ2-7; D is uncertain. The CDR3 runs 11 residues. Germline V gene data show CDR1 as MNHEY and CDR2 as SVGEGT. V was pared by 8 bases and J by 1 base, with 6 bases between. DNA of the CDR3: TGTGCCAGCGGGGAATCCTACGAGCAGTACTTC. This encodes CASGESYEQYF.

The CDR3 protein is CATSGAYGYTF. The CDR3 DNA is TGTGCCACGTCAGGGGCCTATGGCTACACCTTC. The V gene is TRBV15, the J gene TRBJ1-2; D is possibly TRBD1 (6 bases). The CDR3 is 11 residues long. Deletions cut 9 bases from V and 4 bases from J, with 9 bases between. Germline V gene data show CDR1 as LNHNV and CDR2 as YYDKDF (reference sequence).

As to this clonotype: This may come from a read error, since a much larger clone is one base off. The chain couples TRBV7-6 to TRBJ2-2; the D gene is possibly TRBD2 (6 bases). The CDR3 runs to 13 residues. Germline V gene data show CDR1 as SGHVS and CDR2 as FNYEAQ. The CDR3 DNA reads as TGTGCCAGCAGATTAGCGGCCACCGGGGAGCTGTTTTTT. The encoded protein is CASRLAATGELFF.

This chain uses TRBV2 with TRBJ1-1; D gene ambiguous. This CDR3 comprises 15 residues. CDR1 is SNHLY and CDR2 is FYNNEI in the germline V gene. V was pared by 8 bases and J by 3 bases, with 19 bases between. The CDR3 loop reads CASQPPGGRDTEAFF. CDR3 nucleotide sequence: TGTGCCAGCCAACCTCCAGGCGGTAGGGACACTGAAGCTTTCTTT.

This chain uses TRBV11-1 with TRBJ2-7; D could derive from TRBD1 or TRBD2 (5 bases each). Germline V lookup: CDR1 SGHAT, CDR2 FQDESV (reference sequence). CDR3 length: 14 residues. V lost 4 bases and J lost 2, with 12 bases in between. CDR3 DNA: TGTGCCAGCAGCTCAGGACCGGGACCCTACGAGCAGTACTTC. Its protein product is CASSSGPGPYEQYF.

For this clonotype: An end of the junction differs from the germline gene, which may be a read error. The chain recombines TRBV7-9 with TRBJ1-2; D is undetermined. The CDR3 is 13 residues long. CDR1 and CDR2 (germline): SEHNR, FQNEAQ (reference sequence). The CDR3 DNA sequence: TGTGCCAACAGCCCGGGGATTGCCTATGGCTACACCTTC. This encodes CANSPGIAYGYTF.

V gene TRBV2 combines with J gene TRBJ2-5, with D possibly TRBD1 on 6 matching bases. The CDR3 runs to 15 residues. Germline V gene lookup returns CDR1 SNHLY and CDR2 FYNNEI. Trimming pared 6 bases from V and 5 bases from J, leaving 19 bases between. CDR3 DNA sequence: TGTGCCAGCAGAGCGACAGGCAGTCGGTTGGAGACCCAGTACTTC. It specifies CASRATGSRLETQYF.

On this clonotype: The junction shows a germline mismatch at one end, possibly a read error. This rearrangement joins TRBV29-1 to TRBJ2-4, with TRBD2 matching 10 bases. Germline V lookup: CDR1 SQVTM, CDR2 ANQGSEA. This CDR3 region has 15 residues. The CDR3 spells CSVEGVASGGVIQYF. The CDR3 bases are TGCAGCGTCGAAGGCGTAGCTAGCGGGGGAGTCATTCAGTACTTC.

This clonotype has only a few counts. The rearrangement links TRBV20-1 to TRBJ1-2, with 9 bases lining up with TRBD1. This CDR3 comprises 17 residues. Germline assignment: CDR1 DFQATT and CDR2 SNEGSKA (reference sequence). V lost 0 bases to trimming and J lost 1 base; unmatched junction nucleotides: 9. CDR3 nucleotides: TGCAGTGCTAGAGAGTTCCGCGTGGGACAGGGTAACTATGGCTACACCTTC. It codes for CSAREFRVGQGNYGYTF.

This clonotype has just a few counts. The rearrangement joins TRBV27 to TRBJ2-1; the D gene could be TRBD1 or TRBD2 (5 bases each). There are 16 residues in the CDR3. Trimming took off 5 bases at V and 2 bases at J, with 16 bases between the two ends. From germline, CDR1 is MNHEY and CDR2 SMNVEV (reference sequence). CDR3 protein: CASSPIGTETYNEQFF. The CDR3 DNA reads TGTGCCAGCAGTCCGATCGGGACGGAGACCTACAATGAGCAGTTCTTC.

There are a few counts of this clonotype. The gene calls are TRBV4-3 and TRBJ1-2; a possible D gene is TRBD1 (5 bases). V was pared by 0 bases and J by 0 bases, with 8 bases between. The CDR3 is 15 residues long. The V gene's germline CDR1 is LGHNA and CDR2 YSLEER. The CDR3 protein is CASSQDRQTNYGYTF. The CDR3 DNA is TGCGCCAGCAGCCAAGACCGACAGACTAACTATGGCTACACCTTC.

J is TRBJ1-1 and V is TRBV10-3; 7 bases fit TRBD1. The CDR3 totals 14 residues. With V trimmed by 3 bases and J by 6 bases, 7 bases remained unmatched. CDR1 ENHRY and CDR2 SYGVKD come from the germline V gene. In DNA, the CDR3 is TGTGCCATCAGTGATCCAGGGGGGGGGGCTGAAGCTTTCTTT. Translating gives CAISDPGGGAEAFF.

To note about this clonotype: Relative to the germline gene, one junction end is altered; a read error may explain this. The chain links TRBV6-6 to TRBJ2-7; D possibly corresponds to TRBD2 (5 bases). The germline CDR1 and CDR2 sequences are MNHNY and SVGAGI (reference sequence). This CDR3 comprises 14 residues. The CDR3 coding sequence is TGTGCCAGCAGTTACTCGGGAGAAGTTGATGGGTCTAGATTC. Protein: CASSYSGEVDGSRF.

V and J are TRBV24-1 and TRBJ2-3, with D tentatively TRBD1 (5 bases). The CDR3 covers 16 residues. Trimming removed 3 bases from V and 5 bases from J, with 17 bases in between. The germline gives CDR1 KGHDR, CDR2 SFDVKD. The CDR3 reads CATSDQKGPEGDTQYF. The CDR3 DNA sequence: TGTGCCACCAGTGATCAAAAGGGGCCCGAAGGAGATACGCAGTATTTT.

This clonotype has a handful of counts. The rearrangement uses TRBV7-3 and TRBJ1-1, with 10 bases aligning to TRBD1. The CDR3 covers 14 residues. Germline-derived CDR1 and CDR2 are SGHTA and FQGTGA. The trim removed 2 bases at V and 8 bases at J, leaving 5 bases unmatched. CDR3 region: CASSLDGTGAEAFF. DNA of the CDR3: TGTGCCAGCAGCTTAGATGGGACAGGGGCCGAAGCTTTCTTT. The complete variable domain, with remaining parts taken from reference TRBV7-3 and TRBJ1-1, reads GAGVSQTPSNKVTEKGKYVELRCDPISGHTALYWYRQSLGQGPEFLIYFQGTGAADDSGLPNDRFFAVRPEGSVSTLKIQRTERGDSAVYLCASSLDGTGAEAFFGQGTRLTVV.

The chain has TRBV5-1 and TRBJ2-1, with D possibly being TRBD2 (6 bases). Deletions cut 4 bases from V and 5 bases from J, with 16 bases between. Germline V gene data show CDR1 as SGHRS and CDR2 as YFSETQ. The CDR3 has 15 residues. CDR3 DNA: TGCGCCAGCAGCCCGGACGGGGGACCTAACAATGAGCAGTTCTTC. It yields the protein CASSPDGGPNNEQFF.

This chain links TRBV27 with TRBJ2-7, with 9 bases lining up with TRBD2. CDR1 and CDR2 (germline): MNHEY, SMNVEV (reference sequence). The CDR3 has 14 amino acids. Trimming removed 8 bases from V and 2 bases from J; junction bases left unmatched: 7. The CDR3 DNA follows: TGTGCCAGCTGGTCTAGCGGGGCTGCCTACGAGCAGTACGTC. It yields the protein CASWSSGAAYEQYV.

The V gene is TRBV7-6, the J gene TRBJ2-1, with D tentatively TRBD1 (6 bases). Per germline, CDR1 SGHVS and CDR2 FNYEAQ. The germline V and J ends were trimmed by 3 bases and 0 bases, with 9 bases remaining between them. This CDR3 is 15 amino acids long. CDR3 sequence reads: CASSFVQGSYNEQFF. The CDR3 region has the DNA TGTGCCAGCAGCTTTGTACAGGGCTCCTACAATGAGCAGTTCTTC.

The J gene is TRBJ1-1, the V gene TRBV5-1; D uncertain. CDR1 is SGHRS, CDR2 YFSETQ, per germline. This CDR3 region has 13 residues. V was shortened by 6 bases and J by 4 bases, with 13 bases between the two germline ends. CDR3 DNA sequence: TGCGCCAGCACCCCCTGGGGAAGCACTGAAGCTTTCTTT. Translating it yields CASTPWGSTEAFF.

In nucleotides, the CDR3 is TGTGCCAGCAGCTTATGGGGGACAGGGGTGGGCACAGATACGCAGTATTTT. It specifies CASSLWGTGVGTDTQYF. The J gene is TRBJ2-3, the V gene TRBV11-2; TRBD1 aligns across 10 bases. The CDR3 totals 17 residues. With V trimmed by 2 bases and J by 1 base, 6 bases remained unmatched. Looked up from germline, CDR1 is SGHAT and CDR2 is FQNNGV. The full variable domain, rest sourced from reference TRBV11-2 and TRBJ2-3, is EAGVAQSPRYKIIEKRQSVAFWCNPISGHATLYWYQQILGQGPKLLIQFQNNGVVDDSQLPKDRFSAERLKGVDSTLKIQPAKLEDSAVYLCASSLWGTGVGTDTQYFGPGTRLTVL.

The gene calls are TRBV7-6 and TRBJ1-3, with D unclear. From germline, CDR1 is SGHVS and CDR2 FNYEAQ. This CDR3 spans 11 amino acids. The ends were cut back, 10 bases at V and 7 bases at J, with 11 bases in the middle. CDR3 in DNA: TGTGCCACCAACCTAAAGAACACCATATATTTT. Translating gives CATNLKNTIYF. Looking up the rest from reference TRBV7-6 and TRBJ1-3 gives the full variable domain: GAGVSQSPRYKVTKRGQDVALRCDPISGHVSLYWYRQALGQGPEFLTYFNYEAQQDKSGLPNDRFSAERPEGSISTLTIQRTEQRDSAMYRCATNLKNTIYFGEGSWLTVV.

This sequence joins TRBV12-3 or TRBV12-4 and TRBJ2-3; D perhaps matches TRBD2 (7 bases). V was trimmed by 8 bases and J by 2 bases, leaving 14 bases between them. The CDR3 covers 14 residues. In nucleotides, the CDR3 is TGTGCCAGCTCTCGGGGGGCCTACACAGATACGCAGTATTTT. The encoded protein is CASSRGAYTDTQYF.